Below are 9 T cell receptor beta chains sequenced from a single sample in a study of blood T cell repertoires in COVID-19. Method: immunoSEQ multiplex PCR; TCRdb's copy keeps in-frame clones and lacks some. The sample includes approximately 170,000 clones, around 82% of them seen just once. Material for sequencing was peripheral blood. These receptors were taken from a man older than 75 with COVID-19, enrolled during active disease.

The rearrangement joins TRBV28 to TRBJ2-5; the match to TRBD1 covers 9 bases. The CDR3 contains 17 residues. The V gene end was trimmed by 0 bases and the J gene end by 1 base; junction bases not matched to a gene: 6. Germline CDR1 reads MDHEN; CDR2 reads SYDVKM. CDR3 sequence (DNA): TGTGCCAGCAGTTTATGGGAGGGACAGGGATCCCAAGAGACCCAGTACTTC. Amino acid sequence: CASSLWEGQGSQETQYF.

The chain has TRBV7-3 and TRBJ2-4, with D tentatively TRBD2 (5 bases). Per the germline V gene, CDR1 is SGHTA and CDR2 is FQGTGA. With 0 bases removed from V and 8 bases from J, the gap between germline ends came to 8 bases. The CDR3 loop spans 13 amino acids. The CDR3, as DNA: TGTGCCAGCAGCTTAACTCCCGGGGACATTCAGTACTTC. Amino acid sequence: CASSLTPGDIQYF.

The CDR3 DNA is TGTGCCAGCAGTTTGGGGGCCCGCGGCCGCAATCAGCCCCAGCATTTT. This gives the protein CASSLGARGRNQPQHF. The chain has TRBV28 and TRBJ1-5; D might be TRBD1 (6 bases). The CDR3 runs 16 residues. Trimming cost V 3 bases and J 2 bases, with 14 bases left between them. Germline CDR1 and CDR2: MDHEN and SYDVKM.

The rearrangement links TRBV3-1 (or the pseudogene TRBV3-2) to TRBJ1-2; D gene ambiguous. The CDR3 runs to 13 residues. Germline-derived CDR1 and CDR2 are LGHDT and YNNKEL (reference sequence). The ends were cut back, 0 bases at V and 7 bases at J, with 9 bases in the middle. In DNA form, the CDR3 reads TGTGCCAGCAGCCAAGATTCAGGAAGTGGCTACACCTTC. Its translation is CASSQDSGSGYTF.

This sequence joins TRBV11-2 and TRBJ1-1; D is perhaps TRBD1 (5 bases). V was pared by 1 base and J by 7 bases, with 16 bases between. Germline lookup yields CDR1 SGHAT and CDR2 FQNNGV. The CDR3 totals 15 residues. DNA of the CDR3: TGTGCCAGCAGCTTAGGAAAGGGCTTCAGGGTTGAAGCTTTCTTT. Translation: CASSLGKGFRVEAFF.

This chain joins TRBV27 and TRBJ2-7; tentatively, D is TRBD2 (6 bases). The length of the CDR3 is 15 residues. Germline values: CDR1 MNHEY, CDR2 SMNVEV (reference sequence). The V end lost 1 base, the J end lost 0 bases, and 10 bases lay between the germline ends. The CDR3 sequence: CASSLFRGSSYEQYF. Here the CDR3 DNA reads TGTGCCAGCAGTTTATTCCGGGGGAGCTCCTACGAGCAGTACTTC.

This clone was counted only a few times. The junction departs from the called germline gene at one end, perhaps through a read error. The rearrangement links TRBV6-5 to TRBJ1-1, with D possibly TRBD1 on 6 matching bases. The germline V gene encodes CDR1 MNHEY and CDR2 SVGAGI. This CDR3 region has 13 residues. CDR3 DNA sequence: TGTGCCAGCAGTTCTACAGGGCGGAGTGAAGTCCTCTTT. This gives the protein CASSSTGRSEVLF.

This clone was seen just once. The V call is TRBV4-2, the J call TRBJ1-6, with 7 bases matching TRBD1. Germline loops: CDR1 LGHNA, CDR2 YNFKEQ. The trim removed 0 bases at V and 9 bases at J, leaving 8 bases unmatched. CDR3 length: 16 residues. Written as DNA, the CDR3 is TGTGCCAGCAGCCAAGATCAGGGGGACGGCTCTTCACCCCTCCACTTT. Translation gives CASSQDQGDGSSPLHF.

J is TRBJ2-3 and V is TRBV3-1 (or the pseudogene TRBV3-2), with 11 bases matching TRBD2. The V segment lost 0 bases and the J segment 8 bases; nucleotides outside the gene matches: 13. The CDR3 has 18 amino acids. Germline V gene sequence: CDR1 LGHDT, CDR2 YNNKEL (reference sequence). The CDR3 region has the DNA TGTGCCAGCAGCCAAGATATGGGGACTAGCGGCTCACAGGGTACGCAGTATTTT. Its protein product is CASSQDMGTSGSQGTQYF.